The text below deals with one T cell receptor beta chain. The antigen remains unidentified. Untouched CD4+ T cells were bead-isolated from PBMC at 95% to 98% purity. The method was immunoSEQ multiplex PCR; TCRdb's version includes in-frame clones alone and lacks a portion of them. The table has some 89,000 clones, approximately 86% seen once. CDR3 length: 15 amino acids. CDR1 SGDLS and CDR2 YYNGEE come from the germline V gene. V was pared by 4 bases and J by 0 bases, with 10 bases between. This record comes from a study of T cell repertoires and HLA-DP antigens. Study-wide results and limits: Naive and memory CD4+ cells were analysed together, not apart. Sorted CD137+ cells had clonality roughly 0.4 against both alloantigens, versus around 0.04 pre-culture.

The chain uses TRBV9 and TRBJ1-4; tentative D call: TRBD1 (6 bases). The TCR originated in a man aged 50 to 59 in good health and CMV-seronegative. Input material: CD4+ T cells from PBMCs. The CDR3 protein is CASSPQGSTNEKLFF. The CDR3 DNA reads TGTGCCAGCAGCCCCCAGGGGTCAACTAATGAAAAACTGTTTTTT.